This entry describes one T cell receptor beta chain. Antigen specificity is unknown. This sample was taken from a study of cytomegalovirus exposure and HLA in healthy donors. Study summary: Findings of an earlier analysis included roughly 120 million unique TCR beta sequences from 180 million or so T cells.

V gave up 11 bases and J gave up 5 bases, with 16 bases separating them. Looked up from germline, CDR1 is WNHNN and CDR2 is SYGVQD (reference sequence). The CDR3 loop spans 13 amino acids. Study findings and constraints: In a later analysis, DRB1 alleles had the most associated TCRs; HLA-C alleles the fewest.

PCR involved 60 Vbeta and 13 Jbeta primers. TCRdb's copy holds only in-frame clones and misses some; the assay was immunoSEQ multiplex PCR. The data hold approximately 150,000 clones, with around three quarters observed a single time. This TCR was sampled from a woman between 18 and 30 years old in good health and CMV-seropositive. The material sequenced was PBMCs. This chain connects TRBV10-1 to TRBJ1-5; D perhaps matches TRBD1 (6 bases). The CDR3 loop reads CAGPQGAYQPQHF. The DNA for the CDR3 is TGCGCCGGGCCACAGGGAGCTTATCAGCCCCAGCATTTT.